The 21 T cell receptor beta chains listed next were all sequenced from one sample in a study of brain metastases from non-small cell lung cancer. Libraries were prepared by immunoSEQ multiplex PCR; TCRdb keeps only in-frame clonotypes and omits some of them. The sample has around 8,000 clones, around 81% seen once; the top ten hold approximately 4%. Source material: primary lung tumor tissue. The receptors derive from a donor aged 40 or over with non-small cell lung cancer.

V gene TRBV5-4 combines with J gene TRBJ2-7; 7 bases fit TRBD1. Looked up from germline, CDR1 is SGHNT and CDR2 is YYREEE (reference sequence). J lost 3 bases, V lost 0 bases, and 6 bases had no gene match. The CDR3 is made up of 15 amino acids. The CDR3 DNA sequence: TGTGCCAGCAGCTTGGGGGGACAGAAAAACTACGAGCAGTACTTC. As protein: CASSLGGQKNYEQYF. Variable domain in full (rest from reference TRBV5-4 and TRBJ2-7): ETGVTQSPTHLIKTRGQQVTLRCSSQSGHNTVSWYQQALGQGPQFIFQYYREEENGRGNFPPRFSGLQFPNYSSELNVNALELDDSALYLCASSLGGQKNYEQYFGPGTRLTVT.

About this clone: Possible read error: a much larger clone is one base away. The V and J genes are TRBV6-5 and TRBJ1-2, with D perhaps TRBD1 (6 bases). Trimming left V 10 bases short and J 7 bases short, with 19 bases between. This CDR3 has 13 residues. Germline loops: CDR1 MNHEY, CDR2 SVGAGI. CDR3 nucleotide sequence: TGTGCCAACCAGGGCAGGGGCCCTCGTGGCTACACCTTC. Translation: CANQGRGPRGYTF.

The V and J genes are TRBV19 and TRBJ1-5, with D uncertain. The V gene lost 4 bases and the J gene lost 0 bases, with 4 bases spanning the gap. Germline-derived CDR1 and CDR2 are LNHDA and SQIVND (reference sequence). This CDR3 has 13 residues. In DNA form, the CDR3 reads TGTGCCAGTAGTAAGTATAGCAATCAGCCCCAGCATTTT. Protein sequence: CASSKYSNQPQHF.

The rearrangement links TRBV18 to TRBJ2-2, with D possibly TRBD2 on 5 matching bases. The V end lost 2 bases, the J end lost 6 bases, and 19 bases lay between the germline ends. The germline V gene encodes CDR1 KGHSH and CDR2 LQKENI. The length of the CDR3 is 17 residues. The CDR3 DNA is TGTGCCAGCTCACCAGGTGCCGGGAAATCGTACTCCGGGGAGCTGTTTTTT. It yields the protein CASSPGAGKSYSGELFF.

The chain has TRBV3-1 (or the pseudogene TRBV3-2) and TRBJ2-1; D uncertain. Trimming left V 4 bases short and J 4 bases short, with 8 bases between. Germline V gene data show CDR1 as LGHDT and CDR2 as YNNKEL (reference sequence). CDR3 length equals 13 residues. In DNA, the CDR3 is TGTGCCAGCAGCCGGTCAAATTACAATGAGCAGTTCTTC. This gives the protein CASSRSNYNEQFF.

The chain has TRBV4-3 and TRBJ1-2, with 8 positions matching TRBD1. Germline V gives CDR1 LGHNA, CDR2 YSLEER. The J segment lost 0 bases and the V segment lost 0 bases, leaving 9 bases of the junction unmatched. This CDR3 has 18 amino acids. The CDR3 DNA reads TGCGCCAGCAGCCAAGAAGTCATCAGGGGGCTGTCTAACTATGGCTACACCTTC. As protein: CASSQEVIRGLSNYGYTF.

On this clone: Compared with germline, one end of the junction differs, possibly owing to a read error. V is TRBV6-2 or TRBV6-3 and J is TRBJ2-3; perhaps TRBD2 as D (5 bases). This CDR3 is 15 amino acids long. The germline V gene has CDR1 MNHEY and CDR2 SVGEGT. The CDR3 coding sequence is TGTGCCAGCAGTTACCGCCCCGGGGTCACAGATATGCAGTATTTT. Its translation: CASSYRPGVTDMQYF.

This chain links TRBV3-1 (or the pseudogene TRBV3-2) with TRBJ2-1, with TRBD2 matching over 10 bases. In germline, CDR1 is LGHDT, CDR2 YNNKEL (reference sequence). V lost 6 bases to trimming and J lost 10 bases; unmatched junction nucleotides: 9. CDR3 length: 14 residues. CDR3 coding DNA: TGTGCCAGCAGAATGGAGGCTAGCGGGAGCGAGCAGTTCTTC. Its translation is CASRMEASGSEQFF.

This clone was counted a few times. This chain connects TRBV12-3 or TRBV12-4 to TRBJ2-7, with 7 bases aligning to TRBD1. The CDR3 sequence is 13 residues long. V dropped 5 bases and J dropped 3; count of bases not matched to a gene: 4. This CDR3 reads CASSVGTDYEQYF. CDR3 DNA sequence: TGTGCCAGCAGTGTAGGGACAGACTACGAGCAGTACTTC.

V and J are TRBV12-3 or TRBV12-4 and TRBJ2-5; D uncertain. The CDR3 runs 12 residues. V lost 6 bases and J 4 bases, leaving 9 bases between the germline ends. CDR3 sequence reads: CASRGSGETQYF. DNA for the CDR3: TGTGCCAGCAGAGGGTCGGGAGAGACCCAGTACTTC.

Note on this clone: This same CDR3 is encoded by further DNA sequences in the sample. The chain has TRBV30 and TRBJ1-3; D is undetermined. V lost 5 bases and J lost 3, with 11 bases in between. The CDR3 consists of 13 residues. The V gene's germline CDR1 is GTSNPN and CDR2 SVGIG (reference sequence). CDR3 sequence (DNA): TGTGCCTGGGCGTTAAACGTTGGAAACACCATATATTTT. It specifies CAWALNVGNTIYF.

This clone was seen a handful of times. This chain links TRBV28 with TRBJ1-5; 9 bases line up with TRBD1. Losses at the gene ends were 7 bases for V and 2 bases for J; bases not matched to a gene: 6. The CDR3 consists of 15 residues. Germline V lookup: CDR1 MDHEN, CDR2 SYDVKM. The CDR3 reads CASKVDRGGNQPQHF. The CDR3 nucleotides read TGTGCCAGCAAAGTGGACAGGGGAGGCAATCAGCCCCAGCATTTT.

The rearrangement joins TRBV7-3 to TRBJ2-2; D may be TRBD2 (6 bases). CDR3 length: 15 residues. V was pared by 1 base and J by 4 bases, with 10 bases between. Germline CDR1 reads SGHTA; CDR2 reads FQGTGA. CDR3 bases: TGTGCCAGCAGCTTAAGCCGGGACTCCACCGGGGAGCTGTTTTTT. Protein sequence: CASSLSRDSTGELFF.

This sequence joins TRBV19 and TRBJ2-7, with TRBD1 matching over 11 bases. This CDR3 contains 16 residues. The germline CDR1 and CDR2 sequences are LNHDA and SQIVND (reference sequence). V dropped 5 bases and J dropped 0; count of bases not matched to a gene: 6. CDR3 in amino acids: CASSPSGTGGSYEQYF. CDR3 bases: TGTGCCAGTAGTCCCTCCGGGACAGGGGGCTCCTACGAGCAGTACTTC. Variable domain in full (rest from reference TRBV19 and TRBJ2-7): DGGITQSPKYLFRKEGQNVTLSCEQNLNHDAMYWYRQDPGQGLRLIYYSQIVNDFQKGDIAEGYSVSREKKESFPLTVTSAQKNPTAFYLCASSPSGTGGSYEQYFGPGTRLTVT.

This rearrangement joins TRBV6-5 to TRBJ2-5, with D perhaps TRBD1 (6 bases). Trimming removed 6 bases from V and 4 bases from J, with 12 bases in between. This CDR3 contains 13 residues. Germline V gene data show CDR1 as MNHEY and CDR2 as SVGAGI. The CDR3 DNA is TGTGCCAGCAGAAGAGGGACACCAGAGACCCAGTACTTC. Translation gives CASRRGTPETQYF.

The chain uses TRBV5-4 and TRBJ2-7; 12 bases fit TRBD1. The CDR3 is made up of 15 amino acids. From germline, CDR1 is SGHNT and CDR2 YYREEE (reference sequence). V dropped 3 bases and J dropped 5; count of bases not matched to a gene: 6. Written as DNA, the CDR3 is TGTGCCAGCAGCTCCGGGACAGGGGGCTTTAACGAGCAGTACTTC. Translating it yields CASSSGTGGFNEQYF.

This rearrangement joins TRBV2 to TRBJ1-4, with D perhaps TRBD1 (6 bases). Trimming shortened V by 3 bases and J by 4 bases, and 9 bases separated the two germline ends. CDR3 length: 14 residues. Germline CDR1 reads SNHLY; CDR2 reads FYNNEI. CDR3: CASSDGQNNEKLFF. The CDR3 DNA reads TGTGCCAGCAGTGATGGACAGAATAATGAAAAACTGTTTTTT.

V and J are TRBV30 and TRBJ1-2, with a tentative D call TRBD1 (5 bases). V lost 2 bases and J lost 6, with 16 bases in between. The CDR3 length is 14 residues. Germline V gene sequence: CDR1 GTSNPN, CDR2 SVGIG (reference sequence). The CDR3: CAWSWDPYRDGYTF. In DNA form, the CDR3 reads TGTGCCTGGAGTTGGGACCCTTACCGCGATGGCTACACCTTC. Supplemented by reference TRBV30 and TRBJ1-2, the full variable domain reads SQTIHQWPATLVQPVGSPLSLECTVEGTSNPNLYWYRQAAGRGLQLLFYSVGIGQISSEVPQNLSASRPQDRQFILSSKKLLLSDSGFYLCAWSWDPYRDGYTFGSGTRLTVV.

The chain couples TRBV10-2 to TRBJ1-2, with D perhaps TRBD1 (5 bases). The CDR3 is 15 amino acids. Germline values: CDR1 WSHSY, CDR2 SAAADI. Trimming took off 0 bases at V and 4 bases at J, with 12 bases between the two ends. The CDR3 reads CASSESTELAYGYTF. The CDR3 DNA follows: TGCGCCAGCAGTGAGTCGACAGAGCTAGCCTATGGCTACACCTTC.

A remark on this clone: The junction does not match germline at one end; this may be a read error. The chain has TRBV4-3 and TRBJ2-6, with 7 bases fitting TRBD1. The CDR3 length is 22 residues. In germline, CDR1 is LGHNA, CDR2 YSLEER. The CDR3 sequence is CASSQDQPAYRDSYSGVNVLTF. The CDR3 nucleotides are TGCGCCAGCAGCCAAGATCAGCCTGCCTACCGGGACAGTTACTCTGGGGTCAACGTCCTGACTTTC.

Points on this clone: At the DNA level, this CDR3 is encoded by other sequences in the same sample as well. CDR3 protein: CASSQSEGAGGYTF. As DNA, the CDR3 is TGTGCCAGCAGCCAATCGGAGGGGGCGGGTGGCTACACCTTC. The chain carries TRBV3-1 (or the pseudogene TRBV3-2) and TRBJ1-2, with 7 bases aligning to TRBD1. The CDR3 covers 14 residues. Per germline, CDR1 LGHDT and CDR2 YNNKEL (reference sequence). Losses at the gene ends were 2 bases for V and 7 bases for J; bases not matched to a gene: 7.